This T cell receptor beta chain was profiled in a study of shared clonotypes between healthy human individuals. Profiling relied on immunoSEQ multiplex PCR, and the TCRdb table lists in-frame clones only, not all of them. The sample includes about 680,000 clones, 92% of them seen just once. To note about this clone: Its antigen is unknown.

Naive CD8 cells were CD45RO-negative, positively selected for CCR7, excluding terminally differentiated effector memory CD45RA+ cells. Whole-study results and caveats: For sorted subsets, rarefaction showed incomplete sequencing despite large depth. For naive CD4 cells, 4.5% to 6.5% of clonotypes were shared across a few donors.

From germline, CDR1 is LNHDA and CDR2 SQIVND (reference sequence). This CDR3 is built from 15 residues. With 1 base removed from V and 7 bases from J, the gap between germline ends came to 14 bases. The specimen sequenced was naive CD8+ T cells sorted from blood. This receptor was identified in a man aged 25 to 45 in good health. The chain is built from TRBV19 and TRBJ2-1; D possibly corresponds to TRBD2 (5 bases). The CDR3 is CASSIGHPGGNEQFF. CDR3 in DNA: TGTGCCAGTAGTATAGGTCATCCGGGCGGGAATGAGCAGTTCTTC. The full variable domain, in which reference TRBV19 and TRBJ2-1 provide the parts outside the CDR3, is DGGITQSPKYLFRKEGQNVTLSCEQNLNHDAMYWYRQDPGQGLRLIYYSQIVNDFQKGDIAEGYSVSREKKESFPLTVTSAQKNPTAFYLCASSIGHPGGNEQFFGPGTRLTVL.